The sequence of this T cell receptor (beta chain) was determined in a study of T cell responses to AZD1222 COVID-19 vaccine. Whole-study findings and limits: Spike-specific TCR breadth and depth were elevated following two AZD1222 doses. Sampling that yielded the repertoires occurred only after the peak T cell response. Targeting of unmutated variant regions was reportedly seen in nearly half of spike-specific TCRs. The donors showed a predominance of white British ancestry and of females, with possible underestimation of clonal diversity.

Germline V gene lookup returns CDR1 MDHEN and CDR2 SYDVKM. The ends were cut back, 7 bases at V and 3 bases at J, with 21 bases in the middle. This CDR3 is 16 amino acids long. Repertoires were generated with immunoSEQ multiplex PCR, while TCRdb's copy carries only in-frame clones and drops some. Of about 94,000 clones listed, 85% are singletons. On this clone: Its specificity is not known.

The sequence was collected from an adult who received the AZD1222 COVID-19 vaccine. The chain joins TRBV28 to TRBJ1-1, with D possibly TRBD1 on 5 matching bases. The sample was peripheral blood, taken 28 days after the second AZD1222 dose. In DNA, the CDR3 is TGTGCCAGCACCCCCGGCCCCGGGAGGGGAGACACTGAAGCTTTCTTT. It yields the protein CASTPGPGRGDTEAFF.